One sample yielded the 12 T cell receptor beta chains listed below, sequenced in a study of T cells expressing NK-cell markers. TCRdb reanalyzed the 5' RACE reads and collapses them to one entry per CDR3 protein, without DNA. Its table lists about 380,000 distinct CDR3 sequences. The sequenced material came from blood T cells: a sorted CD56 or NKG2C T cell subset, CD4+ or CD8+ T cells, or bulk PBMC T cells (not recorded which). The source of these receptors is a man between 18 and 69 years old in good health.

This rearrangement joins TRBV5-1 to TRBJ2-1; the TRBD1 assignment by TCRdb is unverifiable without DNA. CDR3 size: 15 residues. Germline values: CDR1 SGHRS, CDR2 YFSETQ. The CDR3 loop is CASSLAWTGPMTLFF.

This sequence joins TRBV20-1 and TRBJ2-7; the D call from TCRdb, TRBD2, cannot be confirmed without DNA. Germline lookup yields CDR1 DFQATT and CDR2 SNEGSKA (reference sequence). CDR3 length equals 13 residues. The CDR3 region is CSARGPAGAEQYF.

This sequence joins TRBV5-1 and TRBJ2-4; the TCRdb D gene call, TRBD1, has no DNA to confirm it. The CDR3 spans 16 residues. CDR1 is SGHRS, CDR2 YFSETQ, per germline. The CDR3 protein is CASSSGQGVAKNIQYF. The entire variable domain, with the rest obtained from reference TRBV5-1 and TRBJ2-4, is as follows: KAGVTQTPRYLIKTRGQQVTLSCSPISGHRSVSWYQQTPGQGLQFLFEYFSETQRNKGNFPGRFSGRQFSNSRSEMNVSTLELGDSALYLCASSSGQGVAKNIQYFGAGTRLSVL.

V gene TRBV20-1 combines with J gene TRBJ1-4. The CDR3 extends over 13 amino acids. The germline gives CDR1 DFQATT, CDR2 SNEGSKA (reference sequence). The CDR3 sequence is CSARDPWGEKLFF.

The chain combines TRBV4-2 with TRBJ2-3. The CDR3 spans 16 residues. Germline lookup yields CDR1 LGHNA and CDR2 YNFKEQ. CDR3 in amino acids: CASSQEQAPSTDTQYF.

The rearrangement joins TRBV12-3 or TRBV12-4 to TRBJ2-1; TCRdb names TRBD2, which stays unverified in the absence of DNA. This CDR3 spans 15 amino acids. The CDR3 spells CASSPASGSYNEQFF.

The chain recombines TRBV7-2 with TRBJ1-1. This CDR3 region has 15 residues. Per the germline V gene, CDR1 is SGHTA and CDR2 is FQGNSA. The CDR3 region is CASSARGRGFMWAFF.

The V gene is TRBV6-5, the J gene TRBJ1-6. The CDR3 loop spans 13 amino acids. Germline V lookup: CDR1 MNHEY, CDR2 SVGAGI. The CDR3 loop reads CASSYDVRSPLHF.

The CDR3 region is CASSPLLAGGYEQYF. The chain carries TRBV4-1 and TRBJ2-7; TCRdb's D gene call, TRBD2, goes unchecked for lack of DNA. The germline CDR1 and CDR2 sequences are MGHRA and YSYEKL. This CDR3 contains 15 residues.

The chain joins TRBV12-5 to TRBJ2-1; TCRdb's D gene call, TRBD1, goes unchecked for lack of DNA. CDR3 length equals 14 residues. Germline values: CDR1 LGHNT, CDR2 FRNRAP. The CDR3 reads CASGLSPLGGEQFF.

The chain links TRBV27 to TRBJ2-7; TCRdb names TRBD2, which stays unverified in the absence of DNA. CDR3 size: 15 residues. CDR1 MNHEY and CDR2 SMNVEV come from the germline V gene (reference sequence). Here the CDR3 reads CASSSPSGGNYEQYF.

The rearrangement uses TRBV6-5 and TRBJ2-3; the TRBD2 assignment by TCRdb is unverifiable without DNA. Germline-derived CDR1 and CDR2 are MNHEY and SVGAGI. The CDR3 covers 16 residues. CDR3 sequence: CASSYVSGGNTDTQYF.